One sample yielded the 13 T cell receptor beta chains listed below, sequenced in a study of T-cell reconstitution after alpha-beta-depleted transplantation in children. A library of TCRbeta sequences, prepared with unique molecular identifiers, was generated. TCRdb fed the PCR reads into MiXCR, producing one record per CDR3 protein. The data hold about 200,000 distinct CDR3 sequences, with 5% to 7.5% observed a single time. The sequenced sample was PBMCs, obtained before TCRalphabeta/CD19-depleted stem cell transplant. The receptors stem from a girl in the first two years of life with combined immunodeficiency, due to receive a stem cell transplant.

This clonotype was picked up many times. The chain joins TRBV5-1 to TRBJ1-1; the D gene is possibly TRBD1 (6 bases). The CDR3 is 16 residues long. Trimming pared 0 bases from V and 0 bases from J, leaving 12 bases between. Germline V gene data show CDR1 as SGHRS and CDR2 as YFSETQ. The CDR3 here is CASSLDRAPMNTEAFF. The CDR3 DNA is TGCGCCAGCAGCTTGGACAGGGCGCCCATGAACACTGAAGCTTTCTTT.

This clonotype was seen at least ten times. The chain uses TRBV2 and TRBJ1-1; D is ambiguous. V lost 8 bases and J 3 bases, leaving 10 bases between the germline ends. The CDR3 length is 12 residues. The germline V gene encodes CDR1 SNHLY and CDR2 FYNNEI. The CDR3 loop is CASDEVYTEAFF. The CDR3 DNA follows: TGTGCCAGCGATGAAGTGTACACTGAAGCTTTCTTT.

This clonotype was recorded at least ten times. The gene calls are TRBV4-2 and TRBJ2-1; 14 positions agree with TRBD2. Germline V CDR1 and CDR2: LGHNA, YNFKEQ. CDR3 size: 15 residues. Trimming cost V 5 bases and J 6 bases; bases outside gene matches: 3. The CDR3 coding sequence is TGTGCCAGCAGCTACGGACTAGCGGGAGGCAATGAGCAGTTCTTC. Translating gives CASSYGLAGGNEQFF.

Comment on this clonotype: This may be a read error, as it is one base from a much larger clone. The CDR3 carries no conserved terminal phenylalanine or tryptophan, so it likely arises from a read error. CDR3 amino acids: CASIKDGSYNEQFY. For the CDR3, the DNA is TGTGCCAGCATCAAAGACGGTTCCTACAATGAGCAGTTCTAC. J is TRBJ2-1 and V is TRBV28; D is undetermined. Germline CDR1 MDHEN, CDR2 SYDVKM. The V gene lost 7 bases and the J gene lost 1 base, with 11 bases spanning the gap. CDR3 size: 14 residues.

The V gene is TRBV7-2, the J gene TRBJ2-5; tentative D call: TRBD1 (5 bases). Per germline, CDR1 SGHTA and CDR2 FQGNSA. This CDR3 has 12 residues. Trimming shortened V by 10 bases and J by 5 bases, and 14 bases separated the two germline ends. The CDR3 reads CANNWGAETQYF. CDR3 DNA sequence: TGTGCCAACAACTGGGGCGCGGAGACCCAGTACTTC.

This clonotype was seen at least ten times. V usage is TRBV25-1 and J usage is TRBJ2-3; D gene unclear. The length of the CDR3 is 15 residues. V was shortened by 9 bases and J by 5 bases, with 21 bases between the two germline ends. The V gene's germline CDR1 is MGHDK and CDR2 SYGVNS. The chain's CDR3 is CASTLGSTTQDTQYF. CDR3 nucleotides: TGTGCCAGTACACTGGGCTCGACCACACAAGATACGCAGTATTTT.

V is TRBV12-3 or TRBV12-4 and J is TRBJ2-1; 8 bases are shared with TRBD1. With 5 bases clipped from V and 4 bases from J, the junction kept 7 bases outside the gene matches. The CDR3 is 15 amino acids. The CDR3 reads CASSLNRGLYNEQFF. CDR3 sequence (DNA): TGTGCCAGCAGTCTCAACAGGGGGTTATACAATGAGCAGTTCTTC.

This clonotype was recorded at least ten times. This chain links TRBV20-1 with TRBJ1-1, with a tentative D call TRBD1 (5 bases). Per germline, CDR1 DFQATT and CDR2 SNEGSKA (reference sequence). This CDR3 region has 15 residues. V lost 0 bases to trimming and J lost 0 bases, with 11 bases between them. The CDR3 DNA follows: TGCAGTGCTAGAGATCGGGGCAGTGTGAACACTGAAGCTTTCTTT. This translates into CSARDRGSVNTEAFF.

CDR3 region: CSAQEFLSYNEQFF. The CDR3 DNA is TGCAGTGCGCAGGAATTCCTCTCCTACAATGAGCAGTTCTTC. The chain uses TRBV20-1 and TRBJ2-1; D uncertain. Germline CDR1 DFQATT, CDR2 SNEGSKA (reference sequence). Trimming removed 6 bases from V and 0 bases from J, with 12 bases in between. The CDR3 covers 14 residues.

This clonotype was detected ten times or more. The chain couples TRBV29-1 to TRBJ2-5; D not resolved. The V gene's germline CDR1 is SQVTM and CDR2 ANQGSEA. CDR3 length: 10 amino acids. Trimming removed 7 bases at V and 2 bases at J, with 5 bases between. The CDR3 spells CSASQETQYF. In DNA, the CDR3 is TGCAGCGCCTCACAAGAGACCCAGTACTTC.

In this sample, this clonotype turned up many times. The chain is built from TRBV5-1 and TRBJ2-1, with D possibly matching TRBD2 (7 bases). The CDR3 has 16 residues. Germline CDR1 is SGHRS and CDR2 is YFSETQ. V lost 0 bases, J lost 0 bases, and 10 bases lay in between. The CDR3 loop is CASSLDGGLSYNEQFF. Written as DNA, the CDR3 is TGCGCCAGCAGCTTGGACGGGGGGCTCTCCTACAATGAGCAGTTCTTC.

This clonotype has ten or more counts. This chain connects TRBV12-3 or TRBV12-4 to TRBJ2-3; 14 bases agree with TRBD2. This CDR3 spans 15 amino acids. Germline trimming cut 4 bases from V and 4 bases from J; bases unmatched to any gene: 1. In DNA form, the CDR3 reads TGTGCCAGCAGTTGGGGACTAGCGGGAGCAGATACGCAGTATTTT. Its protein is CASSWGLAGADTQYF.

This clonotype turned up a few times. The V call is TRBV27, the J call TRBJ2-7; D remains ambiguous. The CDR3 spans 10 residues. Germline loops: CDR1 MNHEY, CDR2 SMNVEV (reference sequence). Trimming removed 6 bases at V and 5 bases at J, with 5 bases between. The CDR3 DNA reads TGTGCCAGCAGACTCGACGAGCAGTACTTC. It codes for CASRLDEQYF.